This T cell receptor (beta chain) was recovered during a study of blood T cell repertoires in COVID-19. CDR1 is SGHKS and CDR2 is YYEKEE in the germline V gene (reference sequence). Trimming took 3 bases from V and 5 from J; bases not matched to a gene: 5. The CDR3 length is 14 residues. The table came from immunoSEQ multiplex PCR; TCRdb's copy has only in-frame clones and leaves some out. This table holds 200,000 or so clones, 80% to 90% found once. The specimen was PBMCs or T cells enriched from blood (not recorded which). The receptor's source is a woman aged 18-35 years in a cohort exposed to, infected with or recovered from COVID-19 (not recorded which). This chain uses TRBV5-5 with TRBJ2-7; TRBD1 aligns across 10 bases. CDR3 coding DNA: TGTGCCAGCAGCTCTCCCGGGACAGGGGACGAGCAGTACTTC. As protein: CASSSPGTGDEQYF.